This TCR beta chain originates from a study of CD8 T cells in ankylosing spondylitis. Notes on the study in general: It was reported that disease-linked clones were significantly enriched in matched ankylosing spondylitis synovial fluid.

This clonotype came up many times. Its antigen is still unknown. V gave up 5 bases and J gave up 6 bases, with 14 bases separating them. The CDR3 has 13 amino acids. The germline CDR1 and CDR2 sequences are DFQATT and SNEGSKA (reference sequence). For TCR beta, libraries came from quantitative 5'-RACE with molecular barcodes. Using its own MiXCR run on the 5' RACE reads, TCRdb lists one record per CDR3 protein. Of around 250,000 distinct CDR3 sequences in the sample, around 10% were seen once. The sequenced material came from blood, either unsorted or a sorted T cell fraction (not recorded which). This receptor was obtained from a male donor with ankylosing spondylitis or in good health (not recorded which). The chain is built from TRBV20-1 and TRBJ2-1; possible D gene TRBD1, 6 bases. The CDR3 sequence: CSAVGHLTNEQFF. The CDR3, as DNA: TGCAGTGCTGTGGGACACCTTACCAATGAGCAGTTCTTC.